These 21 T cell receptor beta chains share one sample of origin, sequenced in a study of T cells in Graves' hyperthyroidism and ophthalmopathy. The investigators amplified TCR beta CDR3 regions from RNA transcripts. The TCR CDR3 first-round RT-PCR relied on the HTBI primer set. TCRdb fed the multiplex PCR reads into MiXCR, producing one record per CDR3 protein. The sample consists of around 300,000 distinct CDR3 sequences, roughly 13% of them appearing once. Sequenced material: blood. The receptors shown here come from a woman aged 40 to 49 with Graves' hyperthyroidism.

Many counts were recorded for this clonotype. The chain recombines TRBV28 with TRBJ1-4; possibly TRBD1 for D (6 bases). The germline V and J ends were trimmed by 9 bases and 8 bases, with 22 bases remaining between them. The CDR3 spans 15 residues. Germline CDR1 and CDR2: MDHEN and SYDVKM. The CDR3 DNA is TGTGCCAGTAACCCCCCCGGGGGCGGAGAAGAAAAACTGTTTTTT. Encoded protein: CASNPPGGGEEKLFF. The entire variable domain, with the rest obtained from reference TRBV28 and TRBJ1-4, is as follows: DVKVTQSSRYLVKRTGEKVFLECVQDMDHENMFWYRQDPGLGLRLIYFSYDVKMKEKGDIPEGYSVSREKKERFSLILESASTNQTSMYLCASNPPGGGEEKLFFGSGTQLSVL.

This clonotype showed up many times. V usage is TRBV27 and J usage is TRBJ1-3; a weak D match, TRBD1 (6 bases). Looked up from germline, CDR1 is MNHEY and CDR2 is SMNVEV (reference sequence). Deletions cut 5 bases from V and 3 bases from J, with 14 bases between. This CDR3 has 15 amino acids. The CDR3: CASSVDRSHGNTIYF. Written as DNA, the CDR3 is TGTGCCAGCAGTGTCGACAGGTCCCATGGAAACACCATATATTTT.

In this sample, this clonotype turned up many times. At one of its ends the junction is not consistent with the germline gene, which may arise from a read error. The rearrangement uses TRBV6-1 and TRBJ1-1; possible D gene TRBD1, 5 bases. The CDR3 consists of 14 residues. CDR1 is MNHNS and CDR2 is SASEGT in the germline V gene. This chain's CDR3 is CASREAAGGTEAFF. CDR3 bases: TGTGCCAGCAGAGAAGCGGCGGGGGGCACTGAAGCTTTCTTT.

The chain couples TRBV6-4 to TRBJ1-5; D gene ambiguous. Deletions cut 4 bases from V and 2 bases from J, with 24 bases between. Germline-derived CDR1 and CDR2 are MRHNA and SNTAGT. The CDR3 contains 19 residues. The CDR3 DNA reads as TGTGCCAGCAGTGTTGCCCGACGGAGCCTTACGGCTGGCAATCAGCCCCAGCATTTT. This gives the protein CASSVARRSLTAGNQPQHF.

In this sample, this clonotype turned up many times. The V and J genes are TRBV5-6 and TRBJ2-1; D is undetermined. The CDR3 covers 12 residues. V lost 3 bases to trimming and J lost 8 bases, with 9 bases between them. The germline V gene has CDR1 SGHDT and CDR2 YYEEEE. The CDR3 here is CASSSTIDEQFF. As DNA, the CDR3 is TGTGCCAGCAGCTCCACGATAGATGAGCAGTTCTTC.

The chain joins TRBV19 to TRBJ2-3; 8 bases are a match to TRBD2. Germline V gene lookup returns CDR1 LNHDA and CDR2 SQIVND (reference sequence). With V trimmed by 4 bases and J by 3 bases, 9 bases remained unmatched. This CDR3 has 16 amino acids. CDR3 region: CASSSGLAQYTDTQYF. In DNA, the CDR3 is TGTGCCAGTAGTAGCGGACTAGCACAATATACAGATACGCAGTATTTT.

Ten or more counts support this clonotype. The rearrangement joins TRBV28 to TRBJ1-2, with D unclear. CDR1 and CDR2 from the germline V gene are MDHEN and SYDVKM. V was clipped by 6 bases and J by 2 bases, with 10 bases between them. CDR3 size: 13 residues. This CDR3 is CASSPMLNYGYTF. The CDR3 DNA reads TGTGCCAGCAGCCCTATGCTGAACTATGGCTACACCTTC.

This clonotype was recorded a few times. In DNA, the CDR3 is TGTGCCAGCAGACTGAACGGGGATTCACCCCTCCACTTT. Translated, it gives CASRLNGDSPLHF. The V and J genes are TRBV12-3 or TRBV12-4 and TRBJ1-6; D gene uncertain. CDR3 length: 13 residues. V was cut by 6 bases and J by 8 bases, with 11 bases left in between.

The table lists this clonotype with many counts. CDR3 sequence reads: CASSVTSLVAGEQYF. DNA for the CDR3: TGTGCCAGCAGTGTGACTAGTTTAGTTGCGGGTGAGCAGTACTTC. The chain links TRBV28 to TRBJ2-7; TRBD2 might be the D (6 bases). Trimming left V 5 bases short and J 7 bases short, with 21 bases between. The CDR3 spans 15 residues. Germline values: CDR1 MDHEN, CDR2 SYDVKM.

This clonotype was seen repeatedly, ten times or more. The chain links TRBV29-1 to TRBJ1-1, with D perhaps matching TRBD1 (5 bases). The CDR3 spans 13 residues. The germline CDR1 and CDR2 sequences are SQVTM and ANQGSEA. The V and J ends lost 6 bases and 1 base respectively, with 12 bases between them. The CDR3 DNA reads as TGCAGCGTAGCTGGGACCTCGAACACTGAAGCTTTCTTT. The encoded protein is CSVAGTSNTEAFF.

The chain has TRBV9 and TRBJ2-2; weak D call: TRBD2 (7 bases). V was cut by 4 bases and J by 5 bases, with 18 bases left in between. Looked up from germline, CDR1 is SGDLS and CDR2 is YYNGEE. The CDR3 is 16 amino acids. The CDR3 here is CASSPGGRGGTGELFF. CDR3 sequence (DNA): TGTGCCAGCAGCCCGGGGGGAAGGGGGGGAACCGGGGAGCTGTTTTTT.

This chain connects TRBV25-1 to TRBJ2-1, with 9 bases fitting TRBD2. Germline V gives CDR1 MGHDK, CDR2 SYGVNS. The CDR3 has 17 residues. The ends lost 3 bases at V and 3 bases at J; junction bases unmatched: 9. The CDR3 nucleotides read TGTGCCAGCAGTGATCGAGGACTAGCGTATTACTACAATGAGCAGTTCTTC. Protein: CASSDRGLAYYYNEQFF.

At least ten counts were recorded for this clonotype. The V call is TRBV28, the J call TRBJ1-2; 7 nucleotides align to TRBD1. This CDR3 spans 15 amino acids. CDR1 is MDHEN and CDR2 is SYDVKM in the germline V gene. V dropped 4 bases and J dropped 5; count of bases not matched to a gene: 10. CDR3 protein: CASSSTGADKYGYTF. The CDR3 region has the DNA TGTGCCAGCAGTTCTACAGGGGCTGATAAGTATGGCTACACCTTC.

This clonotype has more than one count but fewer than ten. The chain couples TRBV9 to TRBJ1-4, with TRBD1 identical over 10 bases. V shed 3 bases, J shed 6 bases, and the junction held 5 bases outside the gene matches. This CDR3 comprises 15 residues. Germline CDR1 and CDR2: SGDLS and YYNGEE. The CDR3 DNA sequence: TGTGCCAGCAGCGCGGAGACAGGGGGCGATGAAAAACTGTTTTTT. It specifies CASSAETGGDEKLFF. Combining the CDR3 with reference TRBV9 and TRBJ1-4 gives the whole variable domain DSGVTQTPKHLITATGQRVTLRCSPRSGDLSVYWYQQSLDQGLQFLIQYYNGEERAKGNILERFSAQQFPDLHSELNLSSLELGDSALYFCASSAETGGDEKLFFGSGTQLSVL.

This clonotype was recorded a few times. The J gene is TRBJ1-6, the V gene TRBV20-1; TRBD1 matches at 8 bases. The germline CDR1 and CDR2 sequences are DFQATT and SNEGSKA (reference sequence). Germline trimming cut 0 bases from V and 6 bases from J; bases unmatched to any gene: 10. The CDR3 has 17 residues. The CDR3 here is CSARDPRQGTGNSPLHF. CDR3 sequence (DNA): TGCAGTGCTAGAGATCCGCGACAGGGGACGGGTAATTCACCCCTCCACTTT.

This clonotype was picked up many times. The chain couples TRBV2 to TRBJ2-2, with a weak D call TRBD1 (5 bases). V lost 7 bases, J lost 4 bases, and 16 bases lay in between. Per the germline V gene, CDR1 is SNHLY and CDR2 is FYNNEI. The CDR3 runs to 15 residues. CDR3 sequence reads: CASIQGRSSTGELFF. Here the CDR3 DNA reads TGTGCCAGCATCCAGGGCCGAAGTTCCACCGGGGAGCTGTTTTTT.

The chain is built from TRBV4-2 and TRBJ1-6; no clear D. CDR3 length equals 14 residues. Trimming took off 4 bases at V and 11 bases at J, with 15 bases between the two ends. Germline assignment: CDR1 LGHNA and CDR2 YNFKEQ. The CDR3 loop is CASSPPRAVTPLHF. The CDR3 bases are TGTGCCAGCAGCCCGCCCCGGGCCGTAACACCCCTCCACTTT.

This clonotype was seen only a few times. This chain connects TRBV24-1 to TRBJ2-1, with unresolved D. V lost 4 bases and J lost 4, with 10 bases in between. CDR3 length equals 14 residues. Germline V gene lookup returns CDR1 KGHDR and CDR2 SFDVKD. In nucleotides, the CDR3 is TGTGCCACCAGTGACCCCTCTCTGTACAATGAGCAGTTCTTC. Translating gives CATSDPSLYNEQFF.

This clonotype has only a few counts. V usage is TRBV5-1 and J usage is TRBJ1-1, with D perhaps matching TRBD1 (6 bases). This CDR3 comprises 14 residues. Germline lookup yields CDR1 SGHRS and CDR2 YFSETQ. Trimming took off 6 bases at V and 3 bases at J, with 15 bases between the two ends. This chain's CDR3 is CASTTRGGDTEAFF. In nucleotides, the CDR3 is TGCGCCAGCACCACCAGGGGAGGGGACACTGAAGCTTTCTTT. The variable domain in full, with the rest retrieved from reference TRBV5-1 and TRBJ1-1, is KAGVTQTPRYLIKTRGQQVTLSCSPISGHRSVSWYQQTPGQGLQFLFEYFSETQRNKGNFPGRFSGRQFSNSRSEMNVSTLELGDSALYLCASTTRGGDTEAFFGQGTRLTVV.

The chain links TRBV25-1 to TRBJ1-2; 9 bases are shared with TRBD1. The germline V gene encodes CDR1 MGHDK and CDR2 SYGVNS. This CDR3 region has 17 residues. V lost 8 bases, J lost 4 bases, and 17 bases stayed unmatched. CDR3 amino acids: CASRAPGQGKPPYGYTF. CDR3 in DNA: TGTGCCAGCCGAGCCCCGGGACAGGGTAAACCCCCCTATGGCTACACCTTC.

This clonotype has ten or more counts. V usage is TRBV30 and J usage is TRBJ1-1; no clear D gene. The V end was cut by 2 bases, the J end by 7 bases, with 11 bases between. The V gene's germline CDR1 is GTSNPN and CDR2 SVGIG (reference sequence). The CDR3 totals 12 residues. CDR3 in amino acids: CAWSSGFGEAFF. CDR3 in DNA: TGTGCCTGGAGTAGCGGGTTTGGTGAAGCTTTCTTT.